The 5 T cell receptor beta chains presented below share a single source sample, sequenced in a study of T cell responses to AZD1222 COVID-19 vaccine. TCRdb keeps only in-frame clones here, not all; method: immunoSEQ multiplex PCR. The table lists roughly 150,000 clones, roughly 93% of them singletons, with 1.5% to 2.5% in the top ten. This specimen was peripheral blood, taken 28 days after the second AZD1222 dose. These receptor sequences come from an adult who received the AZD1222 COVID-19 vaccine.

The chain carries TRBV11-2 and TRBJ1-4, with D maybe TRBD1 (6 bases). This CDR3 contains 15 residues. Germline V CDR1 and CDR2: SGHAT, FQNNGV. V was clipped by 5 bases and J by 3 bases, with 13 bases between them. CDR3 protein: CASSETGLANEKLFF. The CDR3 region has the DNA TGTGCCAGCAGCGAAACAGGGTTGGCTAATGAAAAACTGTTTTTT.

V gene TRBV18 combines with J gene TRBJ1-2; D unresolved. V shed 3 bases and J shed 0 bases, with 11 bases lying between them. Germline V gene sequence: CDR1 KGHSH, CDR2 LQKENI. The CDR3 length is 15 residues. CDR3 protein: CASSPLEGANYGYTF. CDR3 nucleotides: TGTGCCAGCTCACCTTTGGAGGGAGCTAACTATGGCTACACCTTC.

The rearrangement uses TRBV24-1 and TRBJ1-1; D might be TRBD1 (6 bases). From germline, CDR1 is KGHDR and CDR2 SFDVKD. The V and J ends lost 7 bases and 4 bases respectively, with 12 bases between them. The CDR3 totals 13 residues. CDR3 coding DNA: TGTGCCACCAGGTCAGGGGCGGGCACTGAAGCTTTCTTT. It encodes CATRSGAGTEAFF.

The chain joins TRBV6-6 to TRBJ1-5; D remains ambiguous. CDR1 and CDR2 (germline): MNHNY, SVGAGI (reference sequence). The CDR3 totals 14 residues. Trimming shortened V by 5 bases and J by 6 bases, and 14 bases separated the two germline ends. In DNA form, the CDR3 reads TGTGCCAGCAGTCCGTCGGCGACGTCTCAGCCCCAGCATTTT. Translating it yields CASSPSATSQPQHF.

The chain carries TRBV5-1 and TRBJ1-1; possible D gene TRBD1, 5 bases. V lost 2 bases, J lost 1 base, and 12 bases lay in between. This CDR3 has 15 amino acids. Germline values: CDR1 SGHRS, CDR2 YFSETQ. The CDR3 sequence is CASSFGGMGNTEAFF. In nucleotides, the CDR3 is TGCGCCAGCAGCTTTGGGGGGATGGGGAACACTGAAGCTTTCTTT.